Sequencing of this T cell receptor (beta chain) was carried out in a study of blood T cell repertoires in COVID-19 (dated by TCRdb to about 2020). Background for the entire study: The collaborator samples originated in the United States, Italy and Spain and spanned the acute and convalescent phases of COVID-19. HLA class I and class II types, where available, came from metadata supplied by the sample provider rather than from assay-based typing. A de-identified subject ID, COVID-19 status, age in years and sex were almost always included in the sample metadata. The repertoires were released in a freely available public database intended as a resource for research on the immune response to SARS-CoV-2. The samples were drawn from the first 160 participants of the ongoing ImmuneRACE study and from over 950 subjects provided by 6 global collaborators. The prospective study material was composed of cDNA or gDNA derived from T cells, B-cell-depleted T cells, or PBMCs. Deeply sampled blood TCRbeta repertoires from subjects exposed to, actively infected with, or recovered from COVID-19 were included in the dataset.

The immunoSEQ Assay, a bias-controlled multiplex PCR, was used to amplify TCRbeta CDR3 regions from genomic DNA. The authors processed their data as follows. The number of nucleated cells in each sample was estimated from the amplification of reference gene primers within the assay. Sequence reads were collapsed and filtered to measure the absolute abundance of every unique TCRbeta CDR3 rearrangement. For each sample, productive Simpson clonality was calculated by taking the square root of Simpson's diversity index across productive rearrangements. In TCRdb, the immuneACCESS table is reduced to in-frame sequences with V and J assigned. These tables do not hold every clone; where another copy was compared, an unresolved V gene accounts for under half, and the others remain unexplained. V and J calls and clone size are those listed in that table; D and trimming were worked out from the DNA. Across this sample there are approximately 400,000 clones, with about 91% seen only once. The ten most abundant clones make up roughly an eighth of the sample.

In the case of this clone: This receptor's antigen is unknown. Qualities for individual bases were not recorded, and no much larger clone is one base off.

One collaborating source in Seattle enrolled patients during active infection and followed them longitudinally through the course of disease. Whole blood was collected in K2EDTA tubes by collaborating institutions according to the institutions' own protocols. For TCRbeta analysis, collaborators shipped samples as frozen whole blood, isolated PBMCs, or DNA extracted from either of those sample types. What the authors observed across the whole study: The amount of clinical and demographic metadata varied by source and participant and was provided uncurated.

The clonotype comes from a woman between 50 and 59 years old with COVID-19, enrolled during active disease. Sequencing was performed on peripheral blood.

DNA sequence: TGCGCCAGCAGAAGAGGGCAGGACACTGAAGCTTTCTTT. Translated, this gives CASRRGQDTEAFF. This sequence uses TRBV5-1 and TRBJ1-1, with no reliable assignment of the D segment. CDR1 and CDR2 are read off the germline V gene as SGHRS and YFSETQ. Measured from the cysteine to the phenylalanine, the CDR3 is 13 residues long. The sequence is cut down to CDR3 DNA, 39 bases in frame from base 1. V sheds 5 bases and J sheds 3 bases, leaving 11 bases between their ends.